This TCR beta chain was identified during a study of HIV-infected patients and healthy controls. Reverse transcription used approximately 500 ng RNA and constant-region primers for alpha and beta. Each of the alpha and beta chains got its own library through chain-specific third strand synthesis with indices. The cDNA received a 5' RACE adapter containing a random hexamer plus an SP2 sequencing primer site. Second strand DNA was synthesized using a primer at the SP2 site. The library had 12-nucleotide molecular identifiers formed by two random hexamers joined together. MiXCR, run by TCRdb on the 5' RACE reads, gives a single entry per CDR3 protein. The sample carries thousands of distinct CDR3 sequences, roughly 9.9% recorded once. All unsorted peripheral T cells were captured because whole blood was used without fractionation. Points from the study as a whole: Healthy control repertoires had roughly threefold more distinct CDR3s than untreated HIV+ repertoires, and higher Shannon diversity.

CDR3 length: 17 residues. V shed 3 bases and J 5 bases; nucleotides not matched to a gene: 8. Germline V gives CDR1 KGHDR, CDR2 SFDVKD. There are a few counts of this clonotype. Its antigen remains unidentified. Sequences were derived from blood, sampled before antiretroviral therapy. The sequence was collected from an adult with HIV infection. V and J are TRBV24-1 and TRBJ2-2; 10 nucleotides line up with TRBD2. CDR3 sequence reads: CATSDPSGSWGTGELFF. The CDR3 region has the DNA TGTGCCACCAGTGATCCTAGCGGGAGCTGGGGGACCGGGGAGCTGTTTTTT.